The 11 T cell receptor beta chains given below trace back to one sample, sequenced in a study of CD8+CD57+ T cells in acquired aplastic anemia. Sequencing was done on patients that had shown CD8+CD57+ cell expansion by flow cytometry. Genomic DNA acted as the template from which TCR beta VDJ combination and CDR3 sequence profiling were carried out. TCRdb re-called the reads through MiXCR, storing one row per CDR3 protein. The table records 200,000 to 250,000 distinct CDR3 sequences, almost 50% of them present only once. Source material: sorted CD4+, CD8+, or CD8+CD57+ T cells (not recorded which) from PBMCs. The origin of the receptors is a human donor with aplastic anemia.

On this clonotype itself: Since the CDR3 does not end with the conserved phenylalanine or tryptophan, this likely comes from a read error. V and J are TRBV19 and TRBJ2-2; TRBD1 agrees at 7 bases. The CDR3 extends over 15 amino acids. CDR1 LNHDA and CDR2 SQIVND come from the germline V gene (reference sequence). J was trimmed by 1 base and V by 6 bases; bases with no gene match: 5. CDR3 nucleotides: TGTGCCAGTAGCAATTACAGGGGGAACACCGGGGAGCTGTTTCTT. This codes for CASSNYRGNTGELFL.

This clonotype has ten or more counts. The chain combines TRBV6-1 with TRBJ1-6; D call uncertain. The CDR3 contains 14 residues. Germline V gene sequence: CDR1 MNHNS, CDR2 SASEGT. Trimming shortened V by 8 bases and J by 9 bases, and 17 bases separated the two germline ends. The CDR3 nucleotides are TGTGCCAGCGAATTCGACGGTCTAGGTTCACCCCTCCACTTT. Translating gives CASEFDGLGSPLHF.

This clonotype was counted many times. CDR3 amino acids: CASSYSVGPPEAFF. DNA of the CDR3: TGTGCCAGTAGTTATTCCGTGGGGCCCCCTGAAGCTTTCTTT. This chain joins TRBV19 and TRBJ1-1; possible D gene TRBD1, 5 bases. Germline V gene lookup returns CDR1 LNHDA and CDR2 SQIVND (reference sequence). CDR3 length: 14 amino acids. V was clipped by 5 bases and J by 6 bases, with 16 bases between them.

Comments on this clonotype: With a much larger clone just one base away, this may be a read error. The chain is built from TRBV5-1 and TRBJ2-3; the D is unclear. V lost 0 bases, J lost 6 bases, and 14 bases lay in between. CDR3 length: 15 residues. Germline loops: CDR1 SGHRS, CDR2 YFSETQ. This CDR3 is CASSLAGQPFDTQYF. CDR3 DNA sequence: TGCGCCAGCAGCTTGGCCGGTCAACCCTTCGATACGCAGTATTTT. Together with reference TRBV5-1 and TRBJ2-3, the CDR3 gives the full variable domain: KAGVTQTPRYLIKTRGQQVTLSCSPISGHRSVSWYQQTPGQGLQFLFEYFSETQRNKGNFPGRFSGRQFSNSRSEMNVSTLELGDSALYLCASSLAGQPFDTQYFGPGTRLTVL.

This clonotype was detected ten times or more. The V call is TRBV20-1, the J call TRBJ1-5; a weak D match, TRBD1 (5 bases). Germline V gene sequence: CDR1 DFQATT, CDR2 SNEGSKA (reference sequence). Trimming shortened V by 2 bases and J by 4 bases, and 9 bases separated the two germline ends. The CDR3 consists of 13 residues. CDR3 sequence reads: CSARSGQNQPQHF. Written as DNA, the CDR3 is TGCAGTGCTAGATCAGGACAAAATCAGCCCCAGCATTTT.

This clonotype has just a few counts. J is TRBJ2-5 and V is TRBV5-8, with D possibly being TRBD1 (6 bases). Between the trimmed V and J ends, which lost 4 bases and 5 bases, there was a span of 21 bases. Germline-derived CDR1 and CDR2 are SGHTS and YDEGEE. The CDR3 loop spans 16 amino acids. CDR3 residues: CASSPGQRGQWETQYF. DNA for the CDR3: TGTGCCAGCAGCCCAGGACAGAGGGGTCAGTGGGAGACCCAGTACTTC.

This clonotype was seen a handful of times. A read error may be the cause here, since a much bigger clone is one base away. This CDR3 is CASTESTGDTIYF. Here the CDR3 DNA reads TGTGCCAGTACGGAGAGCACTGGAGACACCATATATTTT. The rearrangement joins TRBV19 to TRBJ1-3; D gene uncertain. Germline values: CDR1 LNHDA, CDR2 SQIVND (reference sequence). The CDR3 totals 13 residues.

This clonotype was counted only a few times. Here the CDR3 omits its conserved ending phenylalanine or tryptophan, so a read error is the likely source. No DNA is shown, since the ends of the CDR3 on it are uncertain; the CDR3 is the one TCRdb lists. The rearrangement joins TRBV19 to TRBJ2-7; the table's D call of TRBD2 was not tested on the DNA. Ends included, the CDR3 has 8 residues. Germline lookup yields CDR1 LNHDA and CDR2 SQIVND (reference sequence). The CDR3 reads CASSILPQ.

This chain's CDR3 is CSVREGLETQYF. CDR3 coding DNA: TGCAGCGTTCGGGAGGGTTTGGAGACCCAGTACTTC. The chain carries TRBV29-1 and TRBJ2-5, with 8 bases lining up with TRBD2. CDR1 is SQVTM and CDR2 is ANQGSEA in the germline V gene. The CDR3 is made up of 12 amino acids. The trim removed 5 bases at V and 5 bases at J, leaving 4 bases unmatched.

This clonotype was seen many times. The J gene is TRBJ1-2, the V gene TRBV18, with D maybe TRBD1 (5 bases). Germline V gives CDR1 KGHSH, CDR2 LQKENI. V lost 2 bases and J 6 bases, leaving 10 bases between the germline ends. The CDR3 runs to 13 residues. As DNA, the CDR3 is TGTGCCAGCTCACCAGTACAGGAGGATGGCTACACCTTC. It yields the protein CASSPVQEDGYTF.

Of note for this clonotype: A much larger clone differs by one base, so this may be a read error. CDR3: CASSIRDLYNERFF. In DNA form, the CDR3 reads TGTGCCAGCAGCATCCGGGACTTATACAATGAGCGGTTCTTC. The chain combines TRBV9 with TRBJ2-1; D possibly corresponds to TRBD2 (6 bases). The CDR3 runs 14 residues. CDR1 and CDR2 from the germline V gene are SGDLS and YYNGEE. Supplemented by reference TRBV9 and TRBJ2-1, the full variable domain reads DSGVTQTPKHLITATGQRVTLRCSPRSGDLSVYWYQQSLDQGLQFLIQYYNGEERAKGNILERFSAQQFPDLHSELNLSSLELGDSALYFCASSIRDLYNERFFGPGTRLTVL.